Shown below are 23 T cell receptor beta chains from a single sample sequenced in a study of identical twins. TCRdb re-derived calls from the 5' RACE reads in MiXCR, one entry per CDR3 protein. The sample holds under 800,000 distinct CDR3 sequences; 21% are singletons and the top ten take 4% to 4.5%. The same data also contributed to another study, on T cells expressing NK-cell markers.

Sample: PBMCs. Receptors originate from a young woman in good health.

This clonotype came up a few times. CDR3 bases: TGTGCCAGCAGTTTACCGGGACCGGGAATGACCCAGTACTTC. It translates to CASSLPGPGMTQYF. The chain carries TRBV12-3 or TRBV12-4 and TRBJ2-5; either TRBD1 or TRBD2 may supply D (5 bases each). V was cut by 2 bases and J by 7 bases, with 14 bases left in between. The CDR3 has 14 amino acids.

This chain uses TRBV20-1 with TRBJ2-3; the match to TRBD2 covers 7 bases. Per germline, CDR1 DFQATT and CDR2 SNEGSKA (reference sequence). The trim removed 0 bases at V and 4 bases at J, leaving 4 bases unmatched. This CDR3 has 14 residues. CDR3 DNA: TGCAGTGCTAGAGATCTGGCGGGAGCAGATACGCAGTATTTT. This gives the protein CSARDLAGADTQYF.

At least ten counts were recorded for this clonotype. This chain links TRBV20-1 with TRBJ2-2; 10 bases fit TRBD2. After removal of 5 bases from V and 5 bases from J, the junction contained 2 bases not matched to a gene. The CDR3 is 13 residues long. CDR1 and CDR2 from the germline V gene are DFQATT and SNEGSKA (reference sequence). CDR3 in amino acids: CSAASGRTGELFF. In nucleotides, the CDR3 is TGCAGTGCTGCTAGCGGGAGAACCGGGGAGCTGTTTTTT.

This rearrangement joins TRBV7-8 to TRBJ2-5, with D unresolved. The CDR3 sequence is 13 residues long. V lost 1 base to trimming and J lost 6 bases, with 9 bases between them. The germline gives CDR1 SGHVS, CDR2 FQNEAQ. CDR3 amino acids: CASSLELVKTQYF. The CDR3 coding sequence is TGTGCCAGCAGCTTAGAACTGGTAAAGACCCAGTACTTC.

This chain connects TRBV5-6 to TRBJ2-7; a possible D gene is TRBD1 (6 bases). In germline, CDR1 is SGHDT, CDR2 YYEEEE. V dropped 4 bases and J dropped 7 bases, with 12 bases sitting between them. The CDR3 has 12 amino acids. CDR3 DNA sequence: TGTGCCAGCAGCGTATATCAGGGGGAGCAGTACTTC. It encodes CASSVYQGEQYF.

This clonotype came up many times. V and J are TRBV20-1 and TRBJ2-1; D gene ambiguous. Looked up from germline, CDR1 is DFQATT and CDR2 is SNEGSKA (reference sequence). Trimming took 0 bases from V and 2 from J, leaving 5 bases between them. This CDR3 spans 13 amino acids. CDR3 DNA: TGCAGTGCTAGAGATCTTGCCTACAATGAGCAGTTCTTC. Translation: CSARDLAYNEQFF.

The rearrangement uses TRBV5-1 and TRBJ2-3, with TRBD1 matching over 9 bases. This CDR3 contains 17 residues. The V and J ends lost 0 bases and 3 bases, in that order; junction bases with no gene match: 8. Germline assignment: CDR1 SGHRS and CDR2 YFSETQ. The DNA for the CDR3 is TGCGCCAGCAGCTTGGCCGGGGGGACAGGGCGGACAGATACGCAGTATTTT. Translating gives CASSLAGGTGRTDTQYF.

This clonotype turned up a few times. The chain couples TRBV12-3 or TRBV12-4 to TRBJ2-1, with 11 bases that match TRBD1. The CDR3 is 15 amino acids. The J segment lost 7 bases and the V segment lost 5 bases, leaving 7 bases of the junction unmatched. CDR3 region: CASSDGTGGINEQFF. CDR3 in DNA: TGTGCCAGCAGTGATGGGACAGGGGGTATAAATGAGCAGTTCTTC.

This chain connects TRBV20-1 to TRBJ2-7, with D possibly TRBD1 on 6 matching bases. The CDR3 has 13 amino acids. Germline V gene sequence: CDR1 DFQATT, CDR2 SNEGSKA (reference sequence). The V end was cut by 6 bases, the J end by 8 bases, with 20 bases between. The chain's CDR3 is CSATSGDTIQQYF. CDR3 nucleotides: TGCAGTGCCACGAGTGGGGACACCATCCAGCAGTACTTC.

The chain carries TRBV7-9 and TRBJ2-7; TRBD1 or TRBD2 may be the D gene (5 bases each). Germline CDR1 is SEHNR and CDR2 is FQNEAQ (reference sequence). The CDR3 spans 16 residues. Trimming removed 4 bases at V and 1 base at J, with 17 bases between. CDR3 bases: TGTGCCAGCAGCTCTGGGGACGGGATACTGTCCTACGAGCAGTACTTC. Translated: CASSSGDGILSYEQYF.

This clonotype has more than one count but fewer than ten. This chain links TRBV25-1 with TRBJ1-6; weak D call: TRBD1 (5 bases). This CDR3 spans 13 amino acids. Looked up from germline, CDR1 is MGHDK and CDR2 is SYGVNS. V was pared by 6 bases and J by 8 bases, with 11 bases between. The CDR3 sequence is CASRTGGYSPLHF. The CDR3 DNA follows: TGTGCCAGCAGGACGGGGGGGTATTCACCCCTCCACTTT.

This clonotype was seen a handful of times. The CDR3 sequence: CASNQRRVNTEAFF. The CDR3 bases are TGTGCCAGTAATCAGAGGAGGGTGAACACTGAAGCTTTCTTT. This chain connects TRBV12-3 or TRBV12-4 to TRBJ1-1; D is uncertain. Trimming pared 9 bases from V and 0 bases from J, leaving 14 bases between. This CDR3 comprises 14 residues.

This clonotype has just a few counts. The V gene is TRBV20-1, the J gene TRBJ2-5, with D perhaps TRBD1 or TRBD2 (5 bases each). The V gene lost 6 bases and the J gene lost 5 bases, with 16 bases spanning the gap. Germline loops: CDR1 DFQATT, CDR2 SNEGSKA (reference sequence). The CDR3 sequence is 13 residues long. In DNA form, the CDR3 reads TGCAGTGCCCAGCTTGCTTGGGGGGAGACCCAGTACTTC. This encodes CSAQLAWGETQYF.

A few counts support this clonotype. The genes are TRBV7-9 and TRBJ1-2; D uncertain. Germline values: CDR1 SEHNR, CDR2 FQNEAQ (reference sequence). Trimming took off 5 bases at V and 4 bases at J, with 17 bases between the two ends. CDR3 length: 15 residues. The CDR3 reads CASSNYDPEGYGYTF. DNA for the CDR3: TGTGCCAGCAGCAATTACGACCCGGAGGGCTATGGCTACACCTTC.

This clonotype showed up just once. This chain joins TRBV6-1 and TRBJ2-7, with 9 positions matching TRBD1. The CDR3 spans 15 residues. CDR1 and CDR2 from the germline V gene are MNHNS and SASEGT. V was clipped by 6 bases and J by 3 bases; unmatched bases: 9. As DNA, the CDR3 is TGTGCCAGCAGACCGGGCGGACAGGGGATCTACGAGCAGTACTTC. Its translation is CASRPGGQGIYEQYF.

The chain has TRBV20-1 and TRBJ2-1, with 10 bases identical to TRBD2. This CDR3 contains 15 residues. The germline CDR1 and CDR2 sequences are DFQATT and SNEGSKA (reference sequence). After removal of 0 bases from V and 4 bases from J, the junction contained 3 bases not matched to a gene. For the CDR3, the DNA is TGCAGTGCTAGAGATAGGACTAGCGGATACAATGAGCAGTTCTTC. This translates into CSARDRTSGYNEQFF.

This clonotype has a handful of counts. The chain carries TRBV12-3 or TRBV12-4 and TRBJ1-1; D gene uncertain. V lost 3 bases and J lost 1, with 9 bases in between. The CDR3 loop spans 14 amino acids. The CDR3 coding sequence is TGTGCCAGCAGTTTCAGTACGGGGAACACTGAAGCTTTCTTT. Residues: CASSFSTGNTEAFF.

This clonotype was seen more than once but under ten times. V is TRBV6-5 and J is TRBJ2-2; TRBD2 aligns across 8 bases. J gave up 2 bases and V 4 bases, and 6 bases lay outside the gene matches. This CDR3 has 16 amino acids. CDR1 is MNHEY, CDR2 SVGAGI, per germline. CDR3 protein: CASSSRGRINTGELFF. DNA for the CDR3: TGTGCCAGCAGTTCCCGCGGGAGGATCAACACCGGGGAGCTGTTTTTT.

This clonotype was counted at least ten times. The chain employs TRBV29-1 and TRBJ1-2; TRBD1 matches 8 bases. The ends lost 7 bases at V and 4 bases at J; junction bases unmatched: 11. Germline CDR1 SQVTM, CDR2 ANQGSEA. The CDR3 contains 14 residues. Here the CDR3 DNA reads TGCAGCGCCCTTGCCCAGGGGGCTAGCTATGGCTACACCTTC. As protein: CSALAQGASYGYTF.

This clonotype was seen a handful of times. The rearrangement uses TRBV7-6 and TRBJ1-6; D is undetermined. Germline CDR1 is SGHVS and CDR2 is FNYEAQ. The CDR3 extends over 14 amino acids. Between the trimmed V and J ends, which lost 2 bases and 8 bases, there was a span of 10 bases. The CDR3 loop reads CASSLQDRHSPLHF. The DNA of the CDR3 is TGTGCCAGCAGCTTACAGGACCGACATTCACCCCTCCACTTT.

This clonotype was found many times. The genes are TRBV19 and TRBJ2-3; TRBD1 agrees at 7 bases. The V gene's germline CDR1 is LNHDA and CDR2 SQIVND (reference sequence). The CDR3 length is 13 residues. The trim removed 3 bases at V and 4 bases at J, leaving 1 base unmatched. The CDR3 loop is CASSIQGADTQYF. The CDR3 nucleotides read TGTGCCAGTAGTATCCAGGGGGCAGATACGCAGTATTTT.

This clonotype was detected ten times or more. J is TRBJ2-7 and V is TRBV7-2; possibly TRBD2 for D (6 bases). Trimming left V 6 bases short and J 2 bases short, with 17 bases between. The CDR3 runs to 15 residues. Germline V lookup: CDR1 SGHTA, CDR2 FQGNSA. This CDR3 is CASSLTGTLPYEQYF. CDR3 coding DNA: TGTGCCAGCAGTTTAACGGGGACTCTCCCCTACGAGCAGTACTTC.

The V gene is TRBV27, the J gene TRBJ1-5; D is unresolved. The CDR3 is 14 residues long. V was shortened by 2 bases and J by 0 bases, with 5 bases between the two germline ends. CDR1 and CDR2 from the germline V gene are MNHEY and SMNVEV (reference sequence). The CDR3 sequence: CASSLKYSNQPQHF. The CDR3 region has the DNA TGTGCCAGCAGTTTAAAATATAGCAATCAGCCCCAGCATTTT.